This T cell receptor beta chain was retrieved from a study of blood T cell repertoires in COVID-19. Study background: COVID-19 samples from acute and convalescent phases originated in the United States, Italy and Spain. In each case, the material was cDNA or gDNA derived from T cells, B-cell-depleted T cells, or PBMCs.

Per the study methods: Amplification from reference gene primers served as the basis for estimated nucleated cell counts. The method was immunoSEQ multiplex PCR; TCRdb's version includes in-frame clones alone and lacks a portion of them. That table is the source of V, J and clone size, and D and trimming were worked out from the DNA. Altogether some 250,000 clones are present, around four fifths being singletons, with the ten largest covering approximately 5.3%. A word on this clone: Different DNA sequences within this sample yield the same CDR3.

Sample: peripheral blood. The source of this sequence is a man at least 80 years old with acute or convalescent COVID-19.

The chain's CDR3 is CASSLGTGSQPQHF. The CDR3 bases are TGTGCCAGCAGTCTAGGGACAGGGAGTCAGCCCCAGCATTTT. V and J are TRBV28 and TRBJ1-5; 9 nucleotides line up with TRBD1. CDR3 length: 14 residues. V lost 5 bases and J lost 6; bases outside the gene matches: 5. Germline V gives CDR1 MDHEN, CDR2 SYDVKM.